This T cell receptor (beta chain) is from a study of OX40 agonist ivuxolimab in advanced cancers. Study context: As their treatment, patients were administered ivuxolimab, an agonistic anti-OX40 (CD134) antibody.

Notes on the study in general: Clonal expansion was seen in CD4+ and CD8+ blood T cells by week 6 at 0.1 to 3.0 mg/kg.

In regard to this clone: Its antigen is not known.

Sequencing was performed with immunoSEQ multiplex PCR; in TCRdb, only in-frame clones are kept and a portion is missing. The sample consists of 90,000 or so clones, around 90% of them appearing once. Baseline, cycle 4 day 1, and cycle 7 day 1 were the blood sampling points. This CDR3 comprises 15 residues. J gave up 3 bases and V 6 bases, and 11 bases lay outside the gene matches. Looked up from germline, CDR1 is ENHRY and CDR2 is SYGVKD. The material sequenced was CD4+ or CD8+ T cells sorted from blood, taken in a trial of the OX40 agonist ivuxolimab. The TCR sequence derives from an adult with an advanced solid tumor such as melanoma, head and neck, liver or kidney cancer. The chain carries TRBV10-3 and TRBJ2-7; TRBD1 agrees at 7 bases. This chain's CDR3 is CAIRARSGQNYEQYF. The CDR3 region has the DNA TGTGCCATCAGGGCTCGCTCGGGACAGAACTACGAGCAGTACTTC.